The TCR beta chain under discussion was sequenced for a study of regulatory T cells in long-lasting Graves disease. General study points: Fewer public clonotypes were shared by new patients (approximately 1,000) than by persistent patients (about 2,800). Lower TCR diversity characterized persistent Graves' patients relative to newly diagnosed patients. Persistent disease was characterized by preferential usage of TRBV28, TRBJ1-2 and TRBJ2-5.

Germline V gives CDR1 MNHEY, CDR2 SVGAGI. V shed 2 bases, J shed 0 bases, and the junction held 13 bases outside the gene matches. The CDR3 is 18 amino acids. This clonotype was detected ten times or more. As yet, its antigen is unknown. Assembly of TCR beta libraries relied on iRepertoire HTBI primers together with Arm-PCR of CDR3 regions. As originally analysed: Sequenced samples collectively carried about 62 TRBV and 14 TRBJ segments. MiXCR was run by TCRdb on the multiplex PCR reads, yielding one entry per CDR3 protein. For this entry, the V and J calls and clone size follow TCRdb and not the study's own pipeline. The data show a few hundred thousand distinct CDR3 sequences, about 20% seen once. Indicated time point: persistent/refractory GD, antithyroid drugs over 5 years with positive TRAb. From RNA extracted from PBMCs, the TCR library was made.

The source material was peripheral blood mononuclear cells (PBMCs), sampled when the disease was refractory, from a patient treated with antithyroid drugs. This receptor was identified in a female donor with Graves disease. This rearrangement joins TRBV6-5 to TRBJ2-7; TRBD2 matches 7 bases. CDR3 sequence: CASSYVSVLWDYSYEQYF. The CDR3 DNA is TGTGCCAGCAGTTACGTATCTGTTTTGTGGGACTACTCCTACGAGCAGTACTTC.